Below are 12 T cell receptor beta chains sequenced from a single sample in a study of OX40 agonist ivuxolimab in advanced cancers. Libraries were prepared by immunoSEQ multiplex PCR; TCRdb keeps only in-frame clonotypes and omits some of them. The table has 45,000 to 50,000 clones, 75% to 90% seen once; the top ten hold roughly half. The sample was CD4+ or CD8+ T cells sorted from blood, taken in a trial of the OX40 agonist ivuxolimab. The origin of the receptors is an adult with an advanced solid tumor such as melanoma, head and neck, liver or kidney cancer.

The chain combines TRBV30 with TRBJ2-1, with D perhaps being TRBD1 or TRBD2 (6 bases each). V shed 4 bases and J shed 2 bases, with 9 bases lying between them. There are 13 residues in the CDR3. Germline V gives CDR1 GTSNPN, CDR2 SVGIG (reference sequence). In nucleotides, the CDR3 is TGTGCCTGGACGGAGGGGGCCTACAATGAGCAGTTCTTC. This encodes CAWTEGAYNEQFF.

This clone was detected a few times. The CDR3 DNA is TGTGCCAGCAGCGCACACCCGACAGTGAACAATGAAAAACTGTTTTTT. It is translated as CASSAHPTVNNEKLFF. The chain uses TRBV9 and TRBJ1-4; TRBD1 is a possible D gene (5 bases). CDR3 size: 16 residues. Trimming pared 3 bases from V and 5 bases from J, leaving 17 bases between. Germline V gives CDR1 SGDLS, CDR2 YYNGEE.

The genes are TRBV6-5 and TRBJ1-2; possible D gene TRBD1, 6 bases. The germline CDR1 and CDR2 sequences are MNHEY and SVGAGI. Trimming removed 2 bases from V and 5 bases from J, with 15 bases in between. The CDR3 consists of 15 residues. The CDR3 loop is CASSYQQGPDYGYTF. CDR3 DNA: TGTGCCAGCAGTTACCAACAGGGTCCTGATTATGGCTACACCTTC.

The chain recombines TRBV18 with TRBJ2-1, with TRBD1 identical over 8 bases. The CDR3 has 16 residues. Unmatched junction bases numbered 3, after V lost 0 bases and J lost 2 bases. Germline V lookup: CDR1 KGHSH, CDR2 LQKENI. The CDR3 spells CASSPPAGGPYNEQFF. The CDR3 nucleotides are TGTGCCAGCTCACCACCGGCAGGGGGCCCCTACAATGAGCAGTTCTTC.

This clone was seen only once. The CDR3 sequence is CASSRSGGTEQFF. As DNA, the CDR3 is TGTGCCAGTAGCCGAAGCGGGGGTACTGAGCAGTTCTTC. The gene calls are TRBV19 and TRBJ2-1; 8 bases line up with TRBD2. Germline lookup yields CDR1 LNHDA and CDR2 SQIVND (reference sequence). The CDR3 is made up of 13 amino acids. V was pared by 6 bases and J by 9 bases, with 7 bases of the junction left unmatched.

The rearrangement joins TRBV25-1 to TRBJ2-7; D is perhaps TRBD2 (6 bases). CDR3 length: 11 amino acids. CDR1 and CDR2 from the germline V gene are MGHDK and SYGVNS. V was clipped by 9 bases and J by 3 bases, with 9 bases between them. DNA of the CDR3: TGTGCCAGTAGACTAGGCTACGAGCAGTACTTC. Its protein product is CASRLGYEQYF.

A note on this clone: A junction boundary mismatches the germline segment, possibly from a read error. This chain joins TRBV7-7 and TRBJ2-3; D is unclear. The length of the CDR3 is 13 residues. Germline V lookup: CDR1 SSHAT, CDR2 FNYEAQ (reference sequence). This chain's CDR3 is CASSASGADTQYF. In nucleotides, the CDR3 is TGTGCTAGCAGCGCAAGTGGGGCAGATACGCAGTATTTT.

This chain uses TRBV7-6 with TRBJ1-2, with 7 bases matching TRBD1. The CDR3 sequence is 17 residues long. In germline, CDR1 is SGHVS, CDR2 FNYEAQ. J lost 6 bases, V lost 2 bases, and 15 bases had no gene match. The CDR3 loop reads CASSLREWTGGGHGYTF. CDR3 sequence (DNA): TGTGCCAGCAGCTTAAGGGAGTGGACAGGTGGAGGCCATGGCTACACCTTC.

This sequence joins TRBV11-2 and TRBJ1-5; D gene unclear. Trimming removed 1 base from V and 6 bases from J, with 7 bases in between. From germline, CDR1 is SGHAT and CDR2 FQNNGV. CDR3 length equals 13 residues. CDR3 sequence reads: CASSLGLSQPQHF. CDR3 sequence (DNA): TGTGCCAGCAGCTTAGGTCTAAGTCAGCCCCAGCATTTT. The entire variable domain, with the rest obtained from reference TRBV11-2 and TRBJ1-5, is as follows: EAGVAQSPRYKIIEKRQSVAFWCNPISGHATLYWYQQILGQGPKLLIQFQNNGVVDDSQLPKDRFSAERLKGVDSTLKIQPAKLEDSAVYLCASSLGLSQPQHFGDGTRLSIL.

This clone has just one count. The gene calls are TRBV21-1 and TRBJ2-5. TRBV21-1 is noted as a pseudogene. CDR3 length: 14 residues. This chain's CDR3 is CASSTEGRAKTQYF. The CDR3 bases are TGTGCCAGCAGCACCGAGGGCAGGGCTAAGACCCAGTACTTC.

The chain links TRBV7-9 to TRBJ2-1; TRBD1 matches at 8 bases. Unmatched junction bases numbered 2, after V lost 1 base and J lost 6 bases. The CDR3 contains 14 residues. CDR1 and CDR2 (germline): SEHNR, FQNEAQ (reference sequence). The CDR3 nucleotides are TGTGCCAGCAGCTTAGAGGACAGGGCCAATGAGCAGTTCTTC. As protein: CASSLEDRANEQFF.

To note about this clone: At one end, the junction sequence differs from germline, possibly due to a read error. The chain carries TRBV7-7 and TRBJ2-5, with TRBD2 as a possible D gene (6 bases). The CDR3 contains 15 residues. Germline V lookup: CDR1 SSHAT, CDR2 FNYEAQ (reference sequence). The CDR3 spells CASTTRLGARETQYF. CDR3 nucleotides: TGTGCTAGCACCACTCGACTAGGAGCCCGGGAGACCCAGTACTTC.